This T cell receptor beta chain was sequenced for a study of CD8+CD57+ T cells in acquired aplastic anemia. Study details: Isolated CD4+ and CD8+ cells, once sorted, yielded DNA averaging roughly 3.2 ug. CD4+ cells from healthy donors averaged about 10 million reads.

Study conclusions and caveats: The study identified roughly 31 CD8+ CDR3 sequences shared by patients and controls.

The use of genomic DNA as template underpinned the TCR beta VDJ and CDR3 profiling. Each CDR3 protein gets one entry after TCRdb re-called the reads with MiXCR. The table records some 42,000 distinct CDR3 sequences, about two thirds of them present only once. About this clonotype: What it recognizes is unknown.

From germline, CDR1 is SNHLY and CDR2 FYNNEI. This CDR3 spans 14 amino acids. Trimming cost V 6 bases and J 7 bases; bases outside gene matches: 8. The sample comprised sorted CD4+, CD8+, or CD8+CD57+ T cells (not recorded which) from PBMCs. The gene calls are TRBV2 and TRBJ1-2; 10 positions match TRBD1. The TCR originated in a human donor in good health, serving as a control. CDR3 residues: CASRERTGGGGYTF. DNA of the CDR3: TGTGCCAGCAGGGAGAGGACAGGGGGAGGTGGCTACACCTTC.